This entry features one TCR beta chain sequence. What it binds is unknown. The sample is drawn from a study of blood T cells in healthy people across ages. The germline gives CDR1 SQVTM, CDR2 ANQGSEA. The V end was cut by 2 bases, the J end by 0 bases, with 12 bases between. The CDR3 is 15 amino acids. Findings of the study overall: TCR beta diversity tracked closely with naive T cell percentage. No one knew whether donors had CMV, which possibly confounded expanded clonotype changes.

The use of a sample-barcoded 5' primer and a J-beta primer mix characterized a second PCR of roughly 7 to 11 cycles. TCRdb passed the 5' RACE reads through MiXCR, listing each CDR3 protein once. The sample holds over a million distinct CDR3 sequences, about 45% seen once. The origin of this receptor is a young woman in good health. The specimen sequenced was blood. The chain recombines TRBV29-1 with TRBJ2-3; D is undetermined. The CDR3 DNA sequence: TGCAGCGTTGAAAGCAGACCTCCTAGCACAGATACGCAGTATTTT. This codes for CSVESRPPSTDTQYF.